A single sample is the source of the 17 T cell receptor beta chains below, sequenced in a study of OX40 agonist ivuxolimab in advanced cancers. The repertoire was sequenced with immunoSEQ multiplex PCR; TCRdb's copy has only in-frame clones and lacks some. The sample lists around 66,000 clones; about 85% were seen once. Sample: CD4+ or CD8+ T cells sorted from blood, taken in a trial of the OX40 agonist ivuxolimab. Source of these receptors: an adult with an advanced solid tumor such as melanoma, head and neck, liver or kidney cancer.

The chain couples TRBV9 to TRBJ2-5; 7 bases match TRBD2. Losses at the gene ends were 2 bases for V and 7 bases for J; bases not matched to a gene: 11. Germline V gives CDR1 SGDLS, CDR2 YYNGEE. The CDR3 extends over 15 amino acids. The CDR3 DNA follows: TGTGCCAGCAGCGTGACCACGACGCCGGGAGGGACCCAGTACTTC. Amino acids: CASSVTTTPGGTQYF. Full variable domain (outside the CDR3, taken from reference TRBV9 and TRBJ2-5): DSGVTQTPKHLITATGQRVTLRCSPRSGDLSVYWYQQSLDQGLQFLIQYYNGEERAKGNILERFSAQQFPDLHSELNLSSLELGDSALYFCASSVTTTPGGTQYFGPGTRLLVL.

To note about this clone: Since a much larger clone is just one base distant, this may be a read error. CDR3 protein: CASSLEGNTEAFF. The CDR3, as DNA: TGTGCCAGCAGCTTAGAAGGGAACACTGAAGCTTTCTTT. This chain links TRBV7-2 with TRBJ1-1; no clear D. Per germline, CDR1 SGHTA and CDR2 FQGNSA. With 1 base removed from V and 1 base from J, the gap between germline ends came to 4 bases. This CDR3 is 13 amino acids long.

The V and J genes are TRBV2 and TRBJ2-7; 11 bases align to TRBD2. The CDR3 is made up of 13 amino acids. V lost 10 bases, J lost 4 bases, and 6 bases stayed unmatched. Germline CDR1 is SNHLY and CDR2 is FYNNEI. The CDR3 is CAIRLAGLYEQYF. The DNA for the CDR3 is TGTGCCATACGACTAGCGGGATTATACGAGCAGTACTTC.

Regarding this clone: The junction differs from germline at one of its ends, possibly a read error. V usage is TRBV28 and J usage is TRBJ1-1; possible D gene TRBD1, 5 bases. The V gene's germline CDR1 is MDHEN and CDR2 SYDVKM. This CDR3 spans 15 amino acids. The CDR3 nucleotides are TGTGCCAGCAGTGCGGGACTCCGAGTGAAAACTGAAGCTTTCTTT. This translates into CASSAGLRVKTEAFF.

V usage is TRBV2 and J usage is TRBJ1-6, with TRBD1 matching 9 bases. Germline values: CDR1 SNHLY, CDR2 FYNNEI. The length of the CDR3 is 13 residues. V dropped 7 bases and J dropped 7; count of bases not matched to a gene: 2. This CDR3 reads CASKGTGNSPLHF. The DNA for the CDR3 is TGTGCCAGCAAAGGGACAGGGAATTCACCCCTCCACTTT. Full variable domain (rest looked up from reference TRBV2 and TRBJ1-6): EPEVTQTPSHQVTQMGQEVILRCVPISNHLYFYWYRQILGQKVEFLVSFYNNEISEKSEIFDDQFSVERPDGSNFTLKIRSTKLEDSAMYFCASKGTGNSPLHFGNGTRLTVT.

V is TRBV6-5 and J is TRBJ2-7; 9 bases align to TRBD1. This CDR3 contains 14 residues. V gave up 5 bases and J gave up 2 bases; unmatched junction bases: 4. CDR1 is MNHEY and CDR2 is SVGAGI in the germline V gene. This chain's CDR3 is CASSLYRGPYEQYF. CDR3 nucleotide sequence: TGTGCCAGCAGTCTTTACAGGGGGCCCTACGAGCAGTACTTC.

CDR3 residues: CASSFGTANTGELFF. CDR3 DNA sequence: TGTGCCAGCAGCTTCGGGACCGCGAACACCGGGGAGCTGTTTTTT. The chain joins TRBV9 to TRBJ2-2; D is tentatively TRBD1 or TRBD2 (5 bases each). V lost 4 bases and J 0 bases, leaving 10 bases between the germline ends. CDR1 is SGDLS, CDR2 YYNGEE, per germline. This CDR3 contains 15 residues.

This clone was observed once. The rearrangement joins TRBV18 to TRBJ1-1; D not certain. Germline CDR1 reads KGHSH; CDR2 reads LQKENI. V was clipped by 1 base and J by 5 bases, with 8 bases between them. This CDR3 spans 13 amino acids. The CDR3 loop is CASSPRLGTEAFF. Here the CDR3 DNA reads TGTGCCAGCTCACCACGGCTCGGTACTGAAGCTTTCTTT.

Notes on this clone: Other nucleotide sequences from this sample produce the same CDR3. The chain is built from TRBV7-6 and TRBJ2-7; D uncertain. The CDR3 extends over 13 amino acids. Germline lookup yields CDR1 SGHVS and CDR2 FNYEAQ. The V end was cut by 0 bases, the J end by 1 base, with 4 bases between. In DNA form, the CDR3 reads TGTGCCAGCAGCTTAGCGGAATCCTACGAGCAGTACTTC. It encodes CASSLAESYEQYF.

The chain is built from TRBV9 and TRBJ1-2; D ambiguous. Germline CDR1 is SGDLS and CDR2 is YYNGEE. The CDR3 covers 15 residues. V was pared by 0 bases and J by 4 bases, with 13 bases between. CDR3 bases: TGTGCCAGCAGCGTAGACCCAAGGAGAACCTATGGCTACACCTTC. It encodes CASSVDPRRTYGYTF.

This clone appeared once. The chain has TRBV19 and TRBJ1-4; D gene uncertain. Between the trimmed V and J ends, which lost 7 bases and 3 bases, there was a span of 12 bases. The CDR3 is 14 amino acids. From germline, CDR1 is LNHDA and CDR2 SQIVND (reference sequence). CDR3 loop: CASNPRRSNEKLFF. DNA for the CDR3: TGTGCCAGTAATCCCCGCCGGTCTAATGAAAAACTGTTTTTT.

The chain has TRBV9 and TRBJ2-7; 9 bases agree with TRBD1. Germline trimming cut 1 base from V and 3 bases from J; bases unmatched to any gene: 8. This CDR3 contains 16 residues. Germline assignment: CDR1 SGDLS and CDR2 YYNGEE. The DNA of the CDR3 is TGTGCCAGCAGCGTATTGGCGGGACAGGGATTCTACGAGCAGTACTTC. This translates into CASSVLAGQGFYEQYF. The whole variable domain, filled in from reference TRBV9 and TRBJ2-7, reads DSGVTQTPKHLITATGQRVTLRCSPRSGDLSVYWYQQSLDQGLQFLIQYYNGEERAKGNILERFSAQQFPDLHSELNLSSLELGDSALYFCASSVLAGQGFYEQYFGPGTRLTVT.

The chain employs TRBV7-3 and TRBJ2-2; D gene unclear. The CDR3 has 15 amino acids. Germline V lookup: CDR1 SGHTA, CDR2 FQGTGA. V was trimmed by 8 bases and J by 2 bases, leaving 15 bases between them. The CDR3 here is CASSRYVINTGELFF. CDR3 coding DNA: TGTGCCAGCTCCCGATATGTTATCAACACCGGGGAGCTGTTTTTT.

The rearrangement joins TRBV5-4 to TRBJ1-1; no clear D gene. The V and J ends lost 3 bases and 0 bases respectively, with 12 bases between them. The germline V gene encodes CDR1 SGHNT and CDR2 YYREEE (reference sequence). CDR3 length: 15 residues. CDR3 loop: CASSSSGEVNTEAFF. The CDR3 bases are TGTGCCAGCAGCTCCTCCGGAGAGGTGAACACTGAAGCTTTCTTT.

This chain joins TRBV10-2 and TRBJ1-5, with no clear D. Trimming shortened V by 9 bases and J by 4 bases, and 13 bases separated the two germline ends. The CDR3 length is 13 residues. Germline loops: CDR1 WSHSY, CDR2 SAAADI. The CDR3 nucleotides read TGCGCCAGTGGAGTTTCCCTTAATCAGCCCCAGCATTTT. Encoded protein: CASGVSLNQPQHF.

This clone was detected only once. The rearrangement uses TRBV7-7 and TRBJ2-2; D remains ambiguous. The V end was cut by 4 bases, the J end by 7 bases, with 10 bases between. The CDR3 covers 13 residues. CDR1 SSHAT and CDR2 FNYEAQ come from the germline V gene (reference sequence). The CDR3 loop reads CASSSRSLGELFF. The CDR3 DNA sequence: TGTGCCAGCAGCTCCCGATCTCTCGGGGAGCTGTTTTTT.

The CDR3 here is CASSLETGTDTQYF. The CDR3 DNA reads as TGCGCCAGCAGCTTGGAAACCGGCACAGATACGCAGTATTTT. The J gene is TRBJ2-3, the V gene TRBV5-1; D is undetermined. CDR1 and CDR2 (germline): SGHRS, YFSETQ. CDR3 size: 14 residues. V was pared by 0 bases and J by 1 base, with 6 bases between.